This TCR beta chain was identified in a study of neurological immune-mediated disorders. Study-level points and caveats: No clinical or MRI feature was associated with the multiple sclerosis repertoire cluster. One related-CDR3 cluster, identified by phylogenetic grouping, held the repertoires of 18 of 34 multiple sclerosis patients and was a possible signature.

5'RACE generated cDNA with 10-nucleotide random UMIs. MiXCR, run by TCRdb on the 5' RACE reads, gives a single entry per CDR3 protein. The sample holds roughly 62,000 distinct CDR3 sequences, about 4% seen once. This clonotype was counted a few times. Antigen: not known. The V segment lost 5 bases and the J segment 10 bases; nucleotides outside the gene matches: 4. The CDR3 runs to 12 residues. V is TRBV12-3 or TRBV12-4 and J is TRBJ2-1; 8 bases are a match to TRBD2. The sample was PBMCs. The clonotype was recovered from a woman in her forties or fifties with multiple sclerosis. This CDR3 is CASSPLAGEQFF. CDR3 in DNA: TGTGCCAGCAGTCCATTAGCGGGAGAGCAGTTCTTC.